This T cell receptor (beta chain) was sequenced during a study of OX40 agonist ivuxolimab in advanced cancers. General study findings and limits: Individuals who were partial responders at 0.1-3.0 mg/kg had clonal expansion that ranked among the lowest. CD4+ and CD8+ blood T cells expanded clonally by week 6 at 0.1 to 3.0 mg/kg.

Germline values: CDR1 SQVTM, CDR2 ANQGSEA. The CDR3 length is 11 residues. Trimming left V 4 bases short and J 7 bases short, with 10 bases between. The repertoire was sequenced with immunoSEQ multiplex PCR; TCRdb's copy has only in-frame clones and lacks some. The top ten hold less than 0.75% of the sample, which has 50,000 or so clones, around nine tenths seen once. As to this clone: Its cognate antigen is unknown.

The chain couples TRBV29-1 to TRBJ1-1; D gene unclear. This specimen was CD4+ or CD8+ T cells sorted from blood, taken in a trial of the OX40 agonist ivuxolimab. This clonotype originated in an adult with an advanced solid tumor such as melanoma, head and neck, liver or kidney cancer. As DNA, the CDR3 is TGCAGCGTTGCCCCGAGGGTTGAAGCTTTCTTT. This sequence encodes CSVAPRVEAFF.